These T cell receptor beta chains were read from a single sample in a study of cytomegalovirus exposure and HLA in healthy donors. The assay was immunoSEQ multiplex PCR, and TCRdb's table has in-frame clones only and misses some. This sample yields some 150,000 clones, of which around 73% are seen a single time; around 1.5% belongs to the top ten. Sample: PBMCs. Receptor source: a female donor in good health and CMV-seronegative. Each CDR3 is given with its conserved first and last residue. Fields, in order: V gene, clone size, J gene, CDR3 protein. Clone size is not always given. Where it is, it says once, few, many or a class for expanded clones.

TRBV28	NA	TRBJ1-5	CASTLVGGVGNQPQHF
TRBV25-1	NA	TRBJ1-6	CASSETITLSYNSPLHF
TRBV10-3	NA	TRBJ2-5	CAAGRLAGGQETQYF
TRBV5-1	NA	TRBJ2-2	CASSFRGLTNTGELFF
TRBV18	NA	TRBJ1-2	CASSEGDRESYGYTF
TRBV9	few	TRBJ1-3	CASSVTDSGNTIYF
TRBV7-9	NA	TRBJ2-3	CASSLWASGIQDTQYF
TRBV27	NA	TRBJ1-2	CASSFQGAGDYGYTF
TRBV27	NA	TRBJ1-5	CASSFSGSTPSSNQPQHF
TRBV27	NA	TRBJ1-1	CASSRTGGYKNTEAFF
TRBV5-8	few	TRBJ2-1	CASSLSGKDEQFF
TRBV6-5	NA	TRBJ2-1	CASSKTSGAYNEQFF
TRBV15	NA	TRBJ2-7	CATAISGGTYEQYF
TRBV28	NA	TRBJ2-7	CASSFWGRSYEQYF
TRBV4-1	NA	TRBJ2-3	CASSTLAGGRDTQYF
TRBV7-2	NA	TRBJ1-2	CASSLDRKYGYTF
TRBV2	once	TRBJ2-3	CASSEAGVITDTQYF
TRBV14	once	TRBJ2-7	CASSPRAGAPYEQYF
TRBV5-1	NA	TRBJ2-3	CASRSNTDTQYF
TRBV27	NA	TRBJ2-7	CASRQGSYEQYF
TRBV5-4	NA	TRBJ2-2	CASSRVNSPNTGELFF
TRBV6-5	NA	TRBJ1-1	CASSYGWGEVTEAFF
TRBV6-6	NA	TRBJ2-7	CASSSGTSGTPYEQYF
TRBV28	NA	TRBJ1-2	CASSLQGGYGYTF
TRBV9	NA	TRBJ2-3	CASSVAADTQYF
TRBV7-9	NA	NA	CAGRGQDTYEQYF
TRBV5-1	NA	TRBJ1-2	CASSFGQGGYTF
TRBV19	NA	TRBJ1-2	CASSPRQGQGYTF
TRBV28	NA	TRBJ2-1	CASSTYNERFF
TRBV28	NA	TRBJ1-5	CASTRQGNQPQHF
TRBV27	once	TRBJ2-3	CASSFGGRNTDTQYF
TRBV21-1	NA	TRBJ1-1	CASSKALRQAALMNTEAFF
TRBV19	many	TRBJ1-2	CASSMPGGYGYTF
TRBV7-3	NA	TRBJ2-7	CASSLRGSSDYEQYF
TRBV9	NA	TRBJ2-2	CASSVARYTGELFF
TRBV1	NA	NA	CTSSHNEQYF
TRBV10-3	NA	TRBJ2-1	CAITSPTSGSYNEQFF
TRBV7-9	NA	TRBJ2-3	CASSAPGLAGNHTDTQYF
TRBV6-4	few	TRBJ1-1	CASSLQENTEAFF
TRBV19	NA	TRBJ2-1	CASSGWGTSGSGEGQFF
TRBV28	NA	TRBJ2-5	CASRYTGQVDGETQYF
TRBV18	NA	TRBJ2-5	CASSPEVVETQYF
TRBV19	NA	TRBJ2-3	CASSKTGGSTDTQYF
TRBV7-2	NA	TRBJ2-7	CASSLARGGLAYEQYF
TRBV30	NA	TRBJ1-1	CARPRGERNQLRAFF
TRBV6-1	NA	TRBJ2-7	CASTGTGLNEQYF
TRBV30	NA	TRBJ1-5	CAWSVYRGQGQPQHF
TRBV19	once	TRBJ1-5	CASYDRGENQPQHF